This TCR beta chain was captured by sequencing in a study of T cells after yellow fever vaccination. TCRdb re-analysed the 5' RACE reads in MiXCR, keeping a single row per CDR3 protein. The sample shows 500,000 to 650,000 distinct CDR3 sequences, about 15% of them seen only once. This receptor was taken from a man between 18 and 29 years old who received the YFV17D yellow fever vaccine. The sample was PBMCs, taken around 5 days after the first yellow fever vaccination.

The CDR3: CASSPGTGVFYEQYF. CDR3 coding DNA: TGTGCCAGCAGTCCCGGGACAGGGGTATTCTACGAGCAGTACTTC. The chain uses TRBV12-3 or TRBV12-4 and TRBJ2-7, with 10 bases aligning to TRBD1. J gave up 3 bases and V 5 bases, and 7 bases lay outside the gene matches. CDR3 length: 15 amino acids.